The next 16 T cell receptor beta chains were all read from a single sample in a study of T cells after somatic rescue of genetic block. Sequenced by immunoSEQ multiplex PCR; TCRdb stores in-frame clones only, minus some. This sample has approximately 10,000 clones, with 74% found just once. Specimen: peripheral blood mononuclear cells (PBMCs). The receptor set was obtained from a boy aged 5-17 years.

The V gene is TRBV19, the J gene TRBJ2-7; TRBD1 matches 9 bases. Trimming removed 1 base from V and 5 bases from J; junction bases left unmatched: 6. CDR1 and CDR2 from the germline V gene are LNHDA and SQIVND (reference sequence). This CDR3 is 15 amino acids long. CDR3 coding DNA: TGTGCCAGTAGTATAGGAGGGACAGGGAACCACGAGCAGTACTTC. It yields the protein CASSIGGTGNHEQYF.

The chain recombines TRBV30 with TRBJ2-7; TRBD2 matches at 10 bases. The V and J ends lost 2 bases and 3 bases, in that order; junction bases with no gene match: 7. The germline CDR1 and CDR2 sequences are GTSNPN and SVGIG (reference sequence). CDR3 size: 15 residues. This CDR3 is CAWSSTSGTLYEQYF. The CDR3, as DNA: TGTGCCTGGAGTTCCACTAGCGGGACACTCTACGAGCAGTACTTC.

The chain employs TRBV10-1 and TRBJ2-2; D remains ambiguous. Germline V gives CDR1 WNHNN, CDR2 SYGVQD (reference sequence). The CDR3 runs 15 residues. Trimming took off 6 bases at V and 6 bases at J, with 17 bases between the two ends. CDR3 sequence: CASSPPGPDAGELFF. In DNA, the CDR3 is TGCGCCAGCAGCCCGCCGGGCCCCGATGCCGGGGAGCTGTTTTTT.

This clone has a handful of counts. The rearrangement uses TRBV2 and TRBJ1-5; TRBD1 is a possible D gene (5 bases). Between the trimmed V and J ends, which lost 1 base and 2 bases, there was a span of 9 bases. Germline lookup yields CDR1 SNHLY and CDR2 FYNNEI. The CDR3 is 15 amino acids. CDR3 nucleotide sequence: TGTGCCAGCAGTGAAGGCAGGGTAGGCAATCAGCCCCAGCATTTT. This encodes CASSEGRVGNQPQHF.

In regard to this clone: The germline gene is not matched at one end of the junction; a read error may be the cause. V is TRBV5-1 and J is TRBJ2-7; possibly TRBD1 for D (6 bases). This CDR3 has 15 residues. The germline V gene has CDR1 SGHRS and CDR2 YFSETQ. In DNA form, the CDR3 reads TGCGCCAACAGCTTACTGACAGGACGCGCCGGCGAGCAGTACTTC. Amino acid sequence: CANSLLTGRAGEQYF.

The chain links TRBV28 to TRBJ2-2; D unclear. V shed 1 base and J shed 8 bases, with 8 bases lying between them. The germline V gene has CDR1 MDHEN and CDR2 SYDVKM. The CDR3 is 13 residues long. The CDR3 coding sequence is TGTGCCAGCAGTTTATTTCAAGGGGGGGAGCTGTTTTTT. This gives the protein CASSLFQGGELFF.

This chain connects TRBV29-1 to TRBJ2-5; D possibly corresponds to TRBD1 (5 bases). The CDR3 length is 12 residues. The V end lost 5 bases, the J end lost 4 bases, and 11 bases lay between the germline ends. Germline loops: CDR1 SQVTM, CDR2 ANQGSEA. The CDR3 spells CSVRGIGETQYF. CDR3 bases: TGCAGCGTTAGGGGAATAGGAGAGACCCAGTACTTC.

This chain connects TRBV19 to TRBJ2-7, with 7 bases lining up with TRBD1. Germline V CDR1 and CDR2: LNHDA, SQIVND (reference sequence). V was clipped by 4 bases and J by 4 bases; unmatched bases: 1. This CDR3 has 12 residues. The CDR3 here is CASSRQGYEQYF. The CDR3 DNA follows: TGTGCCAGTAGTAGACAGGGTTACGAGCAGTACTTC.

This clone came up once. CDR3: CASSPRGAYEQYF. The DNA of the CDR3 is TGTGCCAGCAGCCCCCGTGGGGCCTACGAGCAGTACTTC. The J gene is TRBJ2-7, the V gene TRBV7-6; D remains ambiguous. Trimming cost V 5 bases and J 2 bases, with 10 bases left between them. Germline CDR1 SGHVS, CDR2 FNYEAQ. The CDR3 runs 13 residues.

The rearrangement joins TRBV7-2 to TRBJ1-5, with D tentatively TRBD1 (6 bases). The CDR3 runs to 11 residues. CDR1 SGHTA and CDR2 FQGNSA come from the germline V gene. Trimming left V 5 bases short and J 13 bases short, with 12 bases between. The CDR3 DNA sequence: TGTGCCAGCAGCGGCAGGGGTCCTCAGCATTTT. This translates into CASSGRGPQHF.

This clone was observed a handful of times. The CDR3 coding sequence is TGTGCCAGCTCACCAGGACAGTTGATTGCCTACAATGAGCAGTTCTTC. It translates to CASSPGQLIAYNEQFF. The chain carries TRBV18 and TRBJ2-1; a possible D gene is TRBD1 (6 bases). Trimming stripped 2 bases from V and 2 bases from J, with 13 bases between. This CDR3 comprises 16 residues. Germline loops: CDR1 KGHSH, CDR2 LQKENI.

This chain connects TRBV7-3 to TRBJ2-7; D ambiguous. This CDR3 comprises 13 residues. CDR1 SGHTA and CDR2 FQGTGA come from the germline V gene. Trimming left V 5 bases short and J 1 base short, with 9 bases between. CDR3 amino acids: CASSPPGSYEQYF. The CDR3 DNA reads as TGTGCCAGCAGCCCTCCTGGGTCCTACGAGCAGTACTTC.

The rearrangement uses TRBV15 and TRBJ2-2, with 10 bases aligning to TRBD1. This CDR3 has 16 residues. Trimming took 5 bases from V and 3 from J; bases not matched to a gene: 6. Germline loops: CDR1 LNHNV, CDR2 YYDKDF (reference sequence). This chain's CDR3 is CATSGWDRGYTGELFF. CDR3 nucleotides: TGTGCCACCAGCGGCTGGGACAGGGGCTACACCGGGGAGCTGTTTTTT.

The genes are TRBV7-9 and TRBJ1-2; 10 bases are shared with TRBD1. The germline V gene encodes CDR1 SEHNR and CDR2 FQNEAQ (reference sequence). Trimming cost V 2 bases and J 14 bases; bases outside gene matches: 11. This CDR3 is built from 14 residues. As DNA, the CDR3 is TGTGCCAGCAGCTTACCGGGACAGGGGTCATGGACGACCTTC. Amino acid sequence: CASSLPGQGSWTTF.

The V call is TRBV28, the J call TRBJ2-7; 8 bases line up with TRBD1. With 3 bases clipped from V and 0 bases from J, the junction kept 4 bases outside the gene matches. The CDR3 sequence is 15 residues long. Germline CDR1 reads MDHEN; CDR2 reads SYDVKM. The DNA of the CDR3 is TGTGCCAGCAGTTTCACAGGGGGTCGCTCCTACGAGCAGTACTTC. Translation gives CASSFTGGRSYEQYF.

The chain combines TRBV7-7 with TRBJ2-7; tentatively, D is TRBD1 or TRBD2 (5 bases each). This CDR3 has 15 amino acids. The germline V and J ends were trimmed by 1 base and 2 bases, with 12 bases remaining between them. Germline lookup yields CDR1 SSHAT and CDR2 FNYEAQ (reference sequence). CDR3 DNA: TGTGCCAGCAGCTTAGTAGCGCAGGACACCTACGAGCAGTACTTC. This sequence encodes CASSLVAQDTYEQYF.